The present TCR beta chain was sequenced within a study of Ad26.COV2.S vaccination and SARS-CoV-2 variants. This table comes from immunoSEQ multiplex PCR, and its TCRdb copy is limited to in-frame clones, with some not included. Among about 400,000 clones listed, approximately 90% were seen once. The treatment is: around 19 received Ad26.COV2.S at low or high dose, single or two shots; about 5 received placebo; per-sample allocation not given. Collection of the samples took place on day 63 after the first injection of vaccine or placebo. Comments on this clone: One end of the junction is discordant with germline, which a read error may explain.

The CDR3 has 15 amino acids. Germline V gene data show CDR1 as SEHNR and CDR2 as FQNEAQ (reference sequence). Sequencing was performed on peripheral blood, taken in a trial of Ad26.COV2.S vaccine versus placebo. V is TRBV7-9 and J is TRBJ2-7; a weak D match, TRBD1 (6 bases). The TCR was taken from a person aged 18-60 years who received the Ad26.COV2.S COVID-19 vaccine or a placebo. The chain's CDR3 is CASSFPSGVSSEQYF. The CDR3 DNA follows: TGTGCCAGCAGCTTTCCGTCAGGGGTTTCCTCCGAGCAGTACTTC.